This T cell receptor (beta chain) was identified during a study of OX40 agonist ivuxolimab in advanced cancers. The overall study: Patients undergoing dose escalation presented with hepatocellular carcinoma, melanoma, renal cell or head and neck cancer. Checkpoint inhibitors had been given previously to 40% of patients.

Sampling of blood occurred at baseline, cycle 4 day 1, and cycle 7 day 1. Profiling relied on immunoSEQ multiplex PCR, and the TCRdb table lists in-frame clones only, not all of them. The table has tens of thousands of clones, about 83% seen once. This clone turned up a few times. The CDR3 extends over 16 amino acids. The V end was cut by 5 bases, the J end by 0 bases, with 15 bases between. CDR1 and CDR2 from the germline V gene are LGHNA and YNFKEQ. The source material was CD4+ or CD8+ T cells sorted from blood, sampled in a trial of the OX40 agonist ivuxolimab. The V call is TRBV4-2, the J call TRBJ2-3, with D perhaps TRBD1 (6 bases). The TCR originated in an adult with an advanced solid tumor such as melanoma, head and neck, liver or kidney cancer. The CDR3 region has the DNA TGTGCCAGCAGCTACCGACAGGACCTTAGCACAGATACGCAGTATTTT. Translating it yields CASSYRQDLSTDTQYF.